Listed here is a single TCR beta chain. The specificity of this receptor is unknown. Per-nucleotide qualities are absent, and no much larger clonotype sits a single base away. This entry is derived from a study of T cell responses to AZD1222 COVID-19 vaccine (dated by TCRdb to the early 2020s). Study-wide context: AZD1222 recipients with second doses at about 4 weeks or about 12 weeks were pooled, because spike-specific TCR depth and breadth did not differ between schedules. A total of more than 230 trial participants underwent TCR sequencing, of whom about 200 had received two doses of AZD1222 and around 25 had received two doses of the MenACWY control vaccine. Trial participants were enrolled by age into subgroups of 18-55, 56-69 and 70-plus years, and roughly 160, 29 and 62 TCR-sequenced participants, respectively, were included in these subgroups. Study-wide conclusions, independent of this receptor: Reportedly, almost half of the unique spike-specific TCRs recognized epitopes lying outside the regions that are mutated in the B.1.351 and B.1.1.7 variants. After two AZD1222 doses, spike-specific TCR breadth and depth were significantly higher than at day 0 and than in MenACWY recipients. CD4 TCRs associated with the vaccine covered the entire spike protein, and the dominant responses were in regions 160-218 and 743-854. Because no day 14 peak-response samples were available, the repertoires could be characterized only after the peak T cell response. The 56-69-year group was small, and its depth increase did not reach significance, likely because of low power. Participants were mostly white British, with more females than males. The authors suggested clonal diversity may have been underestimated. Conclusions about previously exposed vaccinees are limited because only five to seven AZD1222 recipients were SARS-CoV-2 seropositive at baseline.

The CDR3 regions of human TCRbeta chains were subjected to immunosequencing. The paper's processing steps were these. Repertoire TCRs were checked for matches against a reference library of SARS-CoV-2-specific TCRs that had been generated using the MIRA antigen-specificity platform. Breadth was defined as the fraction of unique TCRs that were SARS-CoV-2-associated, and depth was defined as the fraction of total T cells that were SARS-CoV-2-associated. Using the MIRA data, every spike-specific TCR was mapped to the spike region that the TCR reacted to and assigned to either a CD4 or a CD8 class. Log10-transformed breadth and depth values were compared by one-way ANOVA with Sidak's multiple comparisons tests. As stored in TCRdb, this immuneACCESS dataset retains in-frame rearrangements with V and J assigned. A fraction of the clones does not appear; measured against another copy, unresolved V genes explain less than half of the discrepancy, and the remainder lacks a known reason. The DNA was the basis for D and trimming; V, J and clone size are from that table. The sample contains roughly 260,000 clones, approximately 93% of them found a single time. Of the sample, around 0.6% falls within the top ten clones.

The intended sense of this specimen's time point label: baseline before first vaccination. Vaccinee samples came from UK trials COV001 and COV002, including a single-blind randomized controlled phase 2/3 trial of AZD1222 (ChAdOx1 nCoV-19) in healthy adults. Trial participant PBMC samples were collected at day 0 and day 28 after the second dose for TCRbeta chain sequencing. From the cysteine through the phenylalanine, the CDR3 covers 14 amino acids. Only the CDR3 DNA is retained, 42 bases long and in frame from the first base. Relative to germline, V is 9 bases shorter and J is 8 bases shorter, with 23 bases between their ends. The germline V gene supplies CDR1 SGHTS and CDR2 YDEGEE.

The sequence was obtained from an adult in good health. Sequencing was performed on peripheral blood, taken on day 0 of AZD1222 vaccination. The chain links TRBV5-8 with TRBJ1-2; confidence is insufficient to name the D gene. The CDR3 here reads CAILRRTLMGGYTF. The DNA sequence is TGTGCCATACTCAGGAGGACGCTTATGGGGGGCTACACCTTC.